The clone carrying this TCR beta chain has a handful of counts. Its antigen is not known. The record originates from a study of identical twins. Study-wide results and limits: Findings came from cross-sectional statistics, without long-term follow-up of donors.

The CDR3 is 14 amino acids. After removal of 4 bases from V and 9 bases from J, the junction contained 7 bases not matched to a gene. The V gene's germline CDR1 is LGHDT and CDR2 YNNKEL (reference sequence). A universal primer site was incorporated via template switching, and the cDNA contained unique molecular identifiers. A single record per CDR3 protein comes from TCRdb applying MiXCR to the 5' RACE reads. The sample shows 1.5 million or so distinct CDR3 sequences, more than 30% of them seen only once. This chain uses TRBV3-1 with TRBJ2-1; 9 bases line up with TRBD1. The sample taken for sequencing was cord blood. The sequence came from a newborn girl in good health. DNA for the CDR3: TGTGCCAGCAGCCGTAACAGGGGGCATGGTGAGCAGTTCTTC. This translates into CASSRNRGHGEQFF.